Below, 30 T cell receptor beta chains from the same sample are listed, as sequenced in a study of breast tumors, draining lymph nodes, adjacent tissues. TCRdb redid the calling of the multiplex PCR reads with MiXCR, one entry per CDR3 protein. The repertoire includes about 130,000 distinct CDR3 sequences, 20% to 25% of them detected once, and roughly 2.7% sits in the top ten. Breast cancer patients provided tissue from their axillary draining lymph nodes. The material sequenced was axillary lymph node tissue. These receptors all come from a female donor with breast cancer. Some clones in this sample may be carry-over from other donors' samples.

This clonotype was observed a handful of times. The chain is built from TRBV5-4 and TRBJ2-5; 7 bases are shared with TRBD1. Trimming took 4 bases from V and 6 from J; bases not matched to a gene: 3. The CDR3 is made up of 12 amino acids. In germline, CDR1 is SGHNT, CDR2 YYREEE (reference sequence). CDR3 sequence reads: CASSVTGQTQYF. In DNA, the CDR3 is TGTGCCAGCAGCGTGACAGGGCAGACCCAGTACTTC.

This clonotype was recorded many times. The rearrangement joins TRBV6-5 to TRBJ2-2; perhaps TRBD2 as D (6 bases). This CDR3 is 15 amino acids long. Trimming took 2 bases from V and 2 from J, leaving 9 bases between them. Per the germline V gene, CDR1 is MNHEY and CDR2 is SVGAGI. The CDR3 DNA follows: TGTGCCAGCAGTTACCAGGGAGGAAACACCGGGGAGCTGTTTTTT. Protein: CASSYQGGNTGELFF.

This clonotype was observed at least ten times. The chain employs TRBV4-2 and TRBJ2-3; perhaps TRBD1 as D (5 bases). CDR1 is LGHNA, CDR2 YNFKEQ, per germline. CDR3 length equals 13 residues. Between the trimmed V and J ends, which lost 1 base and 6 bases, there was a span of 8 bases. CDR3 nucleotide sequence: TGTGCCAGCAGCCAAGGACAGTTGGATACGCAGTATTTT. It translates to CASSQGQLDTQYF.

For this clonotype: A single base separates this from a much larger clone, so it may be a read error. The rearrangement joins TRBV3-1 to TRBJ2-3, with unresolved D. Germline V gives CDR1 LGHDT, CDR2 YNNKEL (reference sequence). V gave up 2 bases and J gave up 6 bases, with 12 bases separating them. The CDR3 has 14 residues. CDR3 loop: CASSQWLGFDTQYF. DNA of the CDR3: TGTGCCAGCAGCCAATGGCTGGGATTTGATACGCAGTATTTT.

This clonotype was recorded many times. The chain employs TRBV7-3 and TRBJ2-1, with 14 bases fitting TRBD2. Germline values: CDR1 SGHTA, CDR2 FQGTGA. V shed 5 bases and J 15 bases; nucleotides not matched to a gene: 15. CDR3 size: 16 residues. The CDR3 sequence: CASSPQTGLAGALLFF. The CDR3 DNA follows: TGTGCCAGCAGCCCACAGACGGGACTAGCGGGGGCACTTTTGTTCTTC.

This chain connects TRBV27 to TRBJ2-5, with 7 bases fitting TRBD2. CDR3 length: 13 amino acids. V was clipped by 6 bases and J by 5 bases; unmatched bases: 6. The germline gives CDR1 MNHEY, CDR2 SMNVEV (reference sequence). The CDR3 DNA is TGTGCCAGCAGAAGGACTAGTCGGGAGACCCAGTACTTC. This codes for CASRRTSRETQYF.

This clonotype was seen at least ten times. CDR3 DNA: TGCAGTGCTAGAGAGAGGACTCTAGCGGTAAAGGGGAATGAGCAGTTCTTC. Translation gives CSARERTLAVKGNEQFF. This chain links TRBV20-1 with TRBJ2-1; 7 nucleotides align to TRBD2. Germline CDR1 and CDR2: DFQATT and SNEGSKA (reference sequence). V trimming: 0 bases; J trimming: 7 bases; junction bases outside the gene matches: 15. This CDR3 spans 17 amino acids.

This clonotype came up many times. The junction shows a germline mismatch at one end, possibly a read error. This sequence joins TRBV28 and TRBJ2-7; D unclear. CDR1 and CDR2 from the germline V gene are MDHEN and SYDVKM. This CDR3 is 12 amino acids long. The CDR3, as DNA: TGTGCCAGCAGTTTATTAGGGAATCCCTTGGGCTTC. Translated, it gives CASSLLGNPLGF.

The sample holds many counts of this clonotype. In DNA, the CDR3 is TGTGCCAGCAGCTTGGTTAGCTCTGGAAACACCATATATTTT. It translates to CASSLVSSGNTIYF. V is TRBV5-6 and J is TRBJ1-3; D not resolved. The germline CDR1 and CDR2 sequences are SGHDT and YYEEEE. CDR3 length: 14 amino acids. The ends were cut back, 0 bases at V and 0 bases at J, with 4 bases in the middle.

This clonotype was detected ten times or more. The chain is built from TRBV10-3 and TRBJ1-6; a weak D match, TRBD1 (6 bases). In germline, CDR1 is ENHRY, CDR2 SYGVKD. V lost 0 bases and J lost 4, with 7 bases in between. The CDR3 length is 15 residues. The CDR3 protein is CAISESGQYNSPLHF. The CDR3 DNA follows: TGTGCCATCAGTGAGTCCGGACAGTATAATTCACCCCTCCACTTT.

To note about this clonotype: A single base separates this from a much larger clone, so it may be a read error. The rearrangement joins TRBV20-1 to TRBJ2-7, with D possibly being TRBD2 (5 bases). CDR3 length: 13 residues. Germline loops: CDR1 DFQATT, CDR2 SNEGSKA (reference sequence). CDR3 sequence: CGASSDGTYEQYF. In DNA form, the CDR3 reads TGCGGTGCTAGTAGCGACGGAACCTACGAGCAGTACTTC.

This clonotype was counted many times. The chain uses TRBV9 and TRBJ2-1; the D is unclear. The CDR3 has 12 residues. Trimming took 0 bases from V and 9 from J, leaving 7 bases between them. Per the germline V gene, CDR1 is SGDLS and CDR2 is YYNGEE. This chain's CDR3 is CASSVGNTEQFF. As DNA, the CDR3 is TGTGCCAGCAGCGTAGGTAATACTGAGCAGTTCTTC.

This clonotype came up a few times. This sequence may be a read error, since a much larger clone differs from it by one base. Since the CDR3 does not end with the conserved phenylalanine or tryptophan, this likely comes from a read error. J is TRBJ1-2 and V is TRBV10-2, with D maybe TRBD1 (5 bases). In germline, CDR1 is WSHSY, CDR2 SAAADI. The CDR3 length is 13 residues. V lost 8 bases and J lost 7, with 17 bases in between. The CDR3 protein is CASSGTLGGGYTL. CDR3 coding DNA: TGCGCCAGCTCCGGGACTCTCGGTGGTGGCTACACCCTC.

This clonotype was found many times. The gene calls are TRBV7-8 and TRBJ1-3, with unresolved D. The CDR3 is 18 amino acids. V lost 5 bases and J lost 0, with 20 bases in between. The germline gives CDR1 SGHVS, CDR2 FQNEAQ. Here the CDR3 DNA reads TGTGCCAGCAGCGCCGTGGGGATAGGGTCGGTCTCTGGAAACACCATATATTTT. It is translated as CASSAVGIGSVSGNTIYF. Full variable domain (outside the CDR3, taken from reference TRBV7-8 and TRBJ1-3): GAGVSQSPRYKVAKRGQDVALRCDPISGHVSLFWYQQALGQGPEFLTYFQNEAQLDKSGLPSDRFFAERPEGSVSTLKIQRTQQEDSAVYLCASSAVGIGSVSGNTIYFGEGSWLTVV.

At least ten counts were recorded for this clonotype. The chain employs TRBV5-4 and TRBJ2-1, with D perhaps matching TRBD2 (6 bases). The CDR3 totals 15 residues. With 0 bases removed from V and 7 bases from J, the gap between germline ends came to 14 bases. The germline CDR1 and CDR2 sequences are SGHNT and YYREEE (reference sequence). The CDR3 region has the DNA TGTGCCAGCAGCTTGGCTGGGAGGTCGTCGAATGAGCAGTTCTTC. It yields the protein CASSLAGRSSNEQFF.

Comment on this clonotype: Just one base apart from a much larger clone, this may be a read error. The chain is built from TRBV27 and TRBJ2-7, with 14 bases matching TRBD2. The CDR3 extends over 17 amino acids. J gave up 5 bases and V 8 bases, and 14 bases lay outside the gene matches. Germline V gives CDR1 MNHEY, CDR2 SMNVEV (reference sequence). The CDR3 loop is CASAGTSGSFGTHEQYF. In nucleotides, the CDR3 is TGTGCCAGCGCGGGGACTAGCGGGAGTTTTGGGACCCACGAGCAGTACTTC.

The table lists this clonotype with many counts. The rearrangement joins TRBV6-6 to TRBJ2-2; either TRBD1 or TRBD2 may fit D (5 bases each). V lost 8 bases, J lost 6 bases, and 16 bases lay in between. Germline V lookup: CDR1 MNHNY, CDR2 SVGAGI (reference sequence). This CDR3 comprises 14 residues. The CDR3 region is CASGQGVGPGELFF. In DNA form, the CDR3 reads TGTGCCAGCGGTCAGGGAGTCGGTCCCGGGGAGCTGTTTTTT.

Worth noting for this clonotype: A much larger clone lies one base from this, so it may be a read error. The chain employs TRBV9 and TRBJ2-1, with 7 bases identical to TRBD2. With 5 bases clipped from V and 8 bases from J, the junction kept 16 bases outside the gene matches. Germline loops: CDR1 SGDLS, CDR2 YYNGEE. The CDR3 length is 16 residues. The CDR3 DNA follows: TGTGCCAGCAGGCCAATCGCGGGAGAAGGGTACGATGAGCAGTTCTTC. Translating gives CASRPIAGEGYDEQFF.

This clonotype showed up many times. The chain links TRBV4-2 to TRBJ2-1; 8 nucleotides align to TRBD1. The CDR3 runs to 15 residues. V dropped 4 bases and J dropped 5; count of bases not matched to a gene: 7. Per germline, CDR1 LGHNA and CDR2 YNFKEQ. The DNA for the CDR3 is TGTGCCAGCAGCCCACGGACAGGGAGTCACAATGAGCAGTTCTTC. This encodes CASSPRTGSHNEQFF.

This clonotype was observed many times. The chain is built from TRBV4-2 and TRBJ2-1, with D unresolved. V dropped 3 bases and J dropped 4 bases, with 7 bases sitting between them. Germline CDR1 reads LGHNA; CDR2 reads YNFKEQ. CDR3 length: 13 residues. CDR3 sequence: CASSQKEYNEQFF. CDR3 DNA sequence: TGTGCCAGCAGCCAGAAAGAATACAATGAGCAGTTCTTC.

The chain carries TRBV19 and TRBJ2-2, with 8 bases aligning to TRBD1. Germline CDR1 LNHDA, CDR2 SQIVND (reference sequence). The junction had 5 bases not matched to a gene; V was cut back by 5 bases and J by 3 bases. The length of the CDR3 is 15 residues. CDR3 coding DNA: TGTGCCAGTAGTGTACAGGGACAGGACACCGGGGAGCTGTTTTTT. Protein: CASSVQGQDTGELFF.

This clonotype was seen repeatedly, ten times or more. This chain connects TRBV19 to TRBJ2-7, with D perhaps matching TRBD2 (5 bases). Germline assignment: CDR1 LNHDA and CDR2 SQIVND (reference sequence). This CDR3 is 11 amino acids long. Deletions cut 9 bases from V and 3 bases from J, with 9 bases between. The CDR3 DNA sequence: TGTGCCAGCGGAGGTCTCTACGAGCAGTACTTC. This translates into CASGGLYEQYF.

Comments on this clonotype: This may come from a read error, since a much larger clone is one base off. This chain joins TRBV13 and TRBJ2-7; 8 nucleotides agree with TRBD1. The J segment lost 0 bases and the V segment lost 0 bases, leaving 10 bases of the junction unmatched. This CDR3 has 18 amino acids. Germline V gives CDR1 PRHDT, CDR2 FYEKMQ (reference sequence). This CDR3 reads CASSLGPVGQATSYEQYF. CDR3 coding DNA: TGTGCCAGCAGCTTAGGCCCGGTGGGACAGGCTACCTCCTACGAGCAGTACTTC.

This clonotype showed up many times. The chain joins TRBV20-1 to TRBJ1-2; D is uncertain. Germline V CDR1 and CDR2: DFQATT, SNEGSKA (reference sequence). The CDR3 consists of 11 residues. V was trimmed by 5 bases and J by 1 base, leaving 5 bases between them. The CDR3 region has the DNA TGCAGTGCTCAGGTTAACTATGGCTACACCTTC. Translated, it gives CSAQVNYGYTF.

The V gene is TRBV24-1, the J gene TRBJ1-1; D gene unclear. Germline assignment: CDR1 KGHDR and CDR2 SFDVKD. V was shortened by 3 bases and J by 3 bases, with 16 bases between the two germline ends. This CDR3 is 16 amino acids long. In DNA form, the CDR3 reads TGTGCCACCAGTGATGCCCGCCCGGATGGGGACACTGAAGCTTTCTTT. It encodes CATSDARPDGDTEAFF.

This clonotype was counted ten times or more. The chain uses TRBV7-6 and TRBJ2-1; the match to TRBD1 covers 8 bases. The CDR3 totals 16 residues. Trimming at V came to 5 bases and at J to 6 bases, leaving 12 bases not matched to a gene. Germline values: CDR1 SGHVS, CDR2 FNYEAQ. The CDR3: CASSAHQGARGNEQFF. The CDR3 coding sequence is TGTGCCAGCAGCGCCCACCAGGGGGCGCGCGGCAATGAGCAGTTCTTC.

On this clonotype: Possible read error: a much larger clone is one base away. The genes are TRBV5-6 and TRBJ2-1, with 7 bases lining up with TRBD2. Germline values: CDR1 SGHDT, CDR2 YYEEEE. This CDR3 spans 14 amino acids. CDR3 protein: CATSSGSSYDEQFF. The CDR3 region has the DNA TGTGCCACCTCTAGCGGTTCCTCCTACGATGAGCAGTTCTTC.

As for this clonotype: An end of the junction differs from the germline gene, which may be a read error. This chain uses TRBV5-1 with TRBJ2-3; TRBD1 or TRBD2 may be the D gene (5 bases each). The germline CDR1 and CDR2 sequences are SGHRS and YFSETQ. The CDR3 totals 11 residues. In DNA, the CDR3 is TGCGCCGGCGGAAGAGGGGATACACAGTATTTT. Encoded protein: CAGGRGDTQYF.

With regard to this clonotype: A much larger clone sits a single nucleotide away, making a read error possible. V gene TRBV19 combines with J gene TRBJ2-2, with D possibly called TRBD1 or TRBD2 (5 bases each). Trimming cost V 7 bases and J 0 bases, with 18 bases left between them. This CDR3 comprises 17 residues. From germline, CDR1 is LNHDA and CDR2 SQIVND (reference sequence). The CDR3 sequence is CASTRDGAGANTGELFF. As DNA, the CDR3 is TGTGCCAGTACCCGGGACGGGGCTGGCGCGAACACCGGGGAGCTGTTTTTT. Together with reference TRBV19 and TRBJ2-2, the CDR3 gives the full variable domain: DGGITQSPKYLFRKEGQNVTLSCEQNLNHDAMYWYRQDPGQGLRLIYYSQIVNDFQKGDIAEGYSVSREKKESFPLTVTSAQKNPTAFYLCASTRDGAGANTGELFFGEGSRLTVL.

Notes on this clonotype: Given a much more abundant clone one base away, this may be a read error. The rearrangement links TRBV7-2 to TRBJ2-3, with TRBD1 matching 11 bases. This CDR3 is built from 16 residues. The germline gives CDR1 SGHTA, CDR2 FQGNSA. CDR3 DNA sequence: TGTGCCAGCGGCTTTAGTGGACAGGGGGCTGCAGATACGCAGTATTTT. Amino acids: CASGFSGQGAADTQYF.